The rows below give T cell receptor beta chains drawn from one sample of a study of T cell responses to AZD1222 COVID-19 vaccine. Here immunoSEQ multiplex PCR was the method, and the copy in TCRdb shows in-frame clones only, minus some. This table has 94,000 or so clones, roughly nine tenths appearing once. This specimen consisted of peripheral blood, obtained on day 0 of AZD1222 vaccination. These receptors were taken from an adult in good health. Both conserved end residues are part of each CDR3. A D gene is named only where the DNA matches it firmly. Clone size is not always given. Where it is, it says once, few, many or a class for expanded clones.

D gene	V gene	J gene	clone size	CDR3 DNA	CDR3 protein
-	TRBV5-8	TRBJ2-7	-	TGTGCCAGCAGCTTTCAGGTCTTGAGCGGCTACGAGCAGTACTTC	CASSFQVLSGYEQYF
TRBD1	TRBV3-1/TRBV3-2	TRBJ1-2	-	TGTGCCAGCAGCTCCCCGGGACAGCTCTCCAACTATGGCTACACCTTC	CASSSPGQLSNYGYTF
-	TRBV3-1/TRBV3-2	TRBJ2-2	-	TGTGCCAGCAGCCAAGGGCTTTGGGGCCAGGCGAGCACCGGGGAGCTGTTTTTT	CASSQGLWGQASTGELFF
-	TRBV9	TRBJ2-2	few	TGTGCCAGCAGCGTACCGATACAGGGACCGAACACCGGGGAGCTGTTTTTT	CASSVPIQGPNTGELFF
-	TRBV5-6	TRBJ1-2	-	TGTGCCAGCAGCCTCTGGCCCAGGGGCTATGGCTACACCTTC	CASSLWPRGYGYTF
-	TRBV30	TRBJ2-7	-	TGTGCCTGGGGTCAAGGCTTCTACGAGCAGTACTTC	CAWGQGFYEQYF
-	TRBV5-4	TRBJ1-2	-	TGTGCCAGCAGCTTGTCGGGTGCCTGGAGTGGCTACACCTTC	CASSLSGAWSGYTF
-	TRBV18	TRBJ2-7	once	TGTGCCAGCTCACCTGGGGAGCAGTACTTC	CASSPGEQYF
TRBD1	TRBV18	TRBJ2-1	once	TGTGCCAGCTCACTCACCCCCAGGGGGACAGGCTCCTACAATGAGCAGTTCTTC	CASSLTPRGTGSYNEQFF
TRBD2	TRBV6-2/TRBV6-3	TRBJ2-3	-	TGTGCCAGCAGTTCATCCCGCGGGGGGGCCTCCGCAGATACGCAGTATTTT	CASSSSRGGASADTQYF
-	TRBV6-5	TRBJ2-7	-	TGTGCCAGCAGTTACTACCACGAGCAGTACTTC	CASSYYHEQYF
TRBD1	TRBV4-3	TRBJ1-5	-	TGCGCCAGCAGCCCGGGGACAGGAACTGGCGATGGGAATCAGCCCCAGCATTTT	CASSPGTGTGDGNQPQHF
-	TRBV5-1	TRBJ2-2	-	TGCGCCAGCAGCCTGTTGGGCAGCGCGAACACCGGGGAGCTGTTTTTT	CASSLLGSANTGELFF
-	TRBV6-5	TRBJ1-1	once	TGTGCCAGCAGTTTACAGGGTTTGAACACTGAAGCTTTCTTT	CASSLQGLNTEAFF
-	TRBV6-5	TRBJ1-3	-	TGTGCCAGCGCACAGGGAAACACCATATATTTT	CASAQGNTIYF
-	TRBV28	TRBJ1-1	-	TGTGCCAGCACCAATCCGAGGCAGGGGAACACTGAAGCTTTCTTT	CASTNPRQGNTEAFF
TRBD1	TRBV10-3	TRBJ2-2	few	TGTGCCATCAGGGGGACAGCGAACACCGGGGAGCTGTTTTTT	CAIRGTANTGELFF
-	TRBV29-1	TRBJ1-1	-	TGCAGCGTTGGTGTGGACAGTGAAGCTTTCTTT	CSVGVDSEAFF
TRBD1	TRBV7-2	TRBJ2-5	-	TGTGCCAGCAGCGATAAGGGGGCGCGGGAGACCCAGTACTTC	CASSDKGARETQYF
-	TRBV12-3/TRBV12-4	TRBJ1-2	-	TGTGCCAGCAGTTCACAGACAGTAGCTGGCTACACCTTC	CASSSQTVAGYTF
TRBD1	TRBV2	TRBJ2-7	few	TGTGCCAGTCATGGGGATGGACAGGGACCCTACGAGCAGTACTTC	CASHGDGQGPYEQYF
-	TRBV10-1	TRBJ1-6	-	TGCGCCAGCAGTCAAAGTCAGGGAGTTTGGGTAGGCAATTCACCCCTCCACTTT	CASSQSQGVWVGNSPLHF
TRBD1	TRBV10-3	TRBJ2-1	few	TGTGCCATCAAATCGGACAGGGATAGCAATGAGCAGTTCTTC	CAIKSDRDSNEQFF
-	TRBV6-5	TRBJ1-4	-	TGTGCCAGCAGTTACTCGTACAGCGCAACTAATGAAAAACTGTTTTTT	CASSYSYSATNEKLFF
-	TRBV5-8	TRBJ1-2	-	TGTGCCAGCAGCCCATTAGTTTATTTGGATGGCTACACCTTC	CASSPLVYLDGYTF
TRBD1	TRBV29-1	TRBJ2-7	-	TGCAGCGTGGCGCCGGGACAGGGGAGTGAGCAGTACTTC	CSVAPGQGSEQYF
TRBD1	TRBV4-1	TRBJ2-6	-	TGCGCCAGCAGCCAAGGGACAGGGGGCTCTGGGGCCAACGTCCTGACTTTC	CASSQGTGGSGANVLTF
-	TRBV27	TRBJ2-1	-	TGTGCCAGCAGTTTGGGGCTTGGGGCAGATGAGCAGTTCTTC	CASSLGLGADEQFF
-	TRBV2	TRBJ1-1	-	TGTGCCAGCAGTGAGCAGGGTAGGACTGAAGCTTTCTTT	CASSEQGRTEAFF
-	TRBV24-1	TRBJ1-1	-	TGTGCCACCAGTACGTCGATGGTATCTCTTGTAGTTAACACTGAAGCTTTCTTT	CATSTSMVSLVVNTEAFF
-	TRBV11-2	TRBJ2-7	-	TGTGCCAGCAGCCGGTACTACGAGCAGTACTTC	CASSRYYEQYF
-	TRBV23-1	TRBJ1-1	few	TGCGCCAGCAGTCAAACGACACCTATTCCGAACACTGAAGCTTTCTTT	CASSQTTPIPNTEAFF
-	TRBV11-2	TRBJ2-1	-	TGTGCCAGCAGCTTAGCGAACGGGGTGGTCGATGAGCAGTTCTTC	CASSLANGVVDEQFF
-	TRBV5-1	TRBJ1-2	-	TGCGCCAGCAGCTTGGCCTATGGTCGGGGACTTAATTATGGCTACACCTTC	CASSLAYGRGLNYGYTF
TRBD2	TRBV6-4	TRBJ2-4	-	TGTGCCAGCAGTGACGTGGGGGGGATCCAGTACTTC	CASSDVGGIQYF
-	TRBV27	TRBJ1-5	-	TGTGCCAGCAGTTTGTATGGTCAGCCCCAGCATTTT	CASSLYGQPQHF
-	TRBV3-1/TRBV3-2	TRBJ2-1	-	TGTGCCAGCAGCCAACCCCCTGGGCTACGGTACAATGAGCAGTTCTTC	CASSQPPGLRYNEQFF
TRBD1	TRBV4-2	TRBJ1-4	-	TGTGCCAGCAGCCAGGGCCCTGGGACAGCTAATGAAAAACTGTTTTTT	CASSQGPGTANEKLFF
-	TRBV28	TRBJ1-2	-	TGTGCCAGCAGTTTGGGGAACAGGCCATATGGCTACACCTTC	CASSLGNRPYGYTF
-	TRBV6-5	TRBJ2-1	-	TGTGCCAGCAGTCCGCAACTCCCAGGTGAGCAGTTCTTC	CASSPQLPGEQFF
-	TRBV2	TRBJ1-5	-	TGTGCCAGCTCGACATATAGCAATCAGCCCCAGCATTTT	CASSTYSNQPQHF
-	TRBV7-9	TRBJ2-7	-	TGTGCCAGCAGCGAAGGACTCCCTCCCTACGAGCAGTACTTC	CASSEGLPPYEQYF
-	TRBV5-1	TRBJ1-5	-	TGCGCCAGCAGCTTAGCAGAGAATCAGCCCCAGCATTTT	CASSLAENQPQHF
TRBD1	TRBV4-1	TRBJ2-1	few	TGCGCCAGCAGCCAACCAACAGGGGTGGATGAGCAGTTCTTC	CASSQPTGVDEQFF
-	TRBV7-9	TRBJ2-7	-	TGTGCCAGCAGCTCAAGGACCGGAGGAGCCTACGAGCAGTACTTC	CASSSRTGGAYEQYF
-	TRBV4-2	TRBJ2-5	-	TGTGCCAGCAGCCCGGCAGTGGGGGGGCCTTTAGAGACCCAGTACTTC	CASSPAVGGPLETQYF
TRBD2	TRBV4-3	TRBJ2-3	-	TGCGCCAGCAGTCCAAGAAACCCCTCTCTAGCGGGGGCCAACACAGATACGCAGTATTTT	CASSPRNPSLAGANTDTQYF
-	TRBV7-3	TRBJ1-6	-	TGTGCCAGCAGCCCAACTCCAAATTCACCCCTCCACTTT	CASSPTPNSPLHF
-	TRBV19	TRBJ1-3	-	TGTGCCAGTAGTATCCCCGGGAGGGGAAACACCATATATTTT	CASSIPGRGNTIYF
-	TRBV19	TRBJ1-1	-	TGTGCCAGTAGTTCCTTAGCTCCGACAGGCCCTAACACTGAAGCTTTCTTT	CASSSLAPTGPNTEAFF
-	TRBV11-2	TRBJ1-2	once	TGTGCCAGTCCCAAAAGCACCCATAACTATGGCTACACCTTC	CASPKSTHNYGYTF
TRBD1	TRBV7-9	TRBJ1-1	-	TGTGCCAGCAGCTTTCAAAGATCGCTGACAGGGGACACTGAAGCTTTCTTT	CASSFQRSLTGDTEAFF
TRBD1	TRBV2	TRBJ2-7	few	TGTGCCAGCAGTGACCAGGGGGTCATCGAGCAGTACTTC	CASSDQGVIEQYF
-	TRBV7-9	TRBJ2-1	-	TGTGCCAGCAGCGTTCAGGGAGATGAGCAGTTCTTC	CASSVQGDEQFF